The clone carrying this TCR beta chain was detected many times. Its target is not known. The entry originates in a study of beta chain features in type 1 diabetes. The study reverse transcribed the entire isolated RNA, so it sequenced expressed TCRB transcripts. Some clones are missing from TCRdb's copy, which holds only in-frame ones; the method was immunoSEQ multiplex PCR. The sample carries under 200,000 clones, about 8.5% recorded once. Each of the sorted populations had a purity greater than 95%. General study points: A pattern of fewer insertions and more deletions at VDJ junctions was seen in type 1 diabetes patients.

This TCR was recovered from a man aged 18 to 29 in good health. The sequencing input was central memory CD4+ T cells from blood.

The CDR3 bases are TGTGCCAGCCCTGTTAGACAGGATGGGCAGCCCCAGCATTTT. Protein: CASPVRQDGQPQHF. The chain carries TRBV5-6 and TRBJ1-5; possible D gene TRBD1, 6 bases. Germline V gene sequence: CDR1 SGHDT, CDR2 YYEEEE. This CDR3 comprises 14 residues. The V end was cut by 7 bases, the J end by 7 bases, with 18 bases between.